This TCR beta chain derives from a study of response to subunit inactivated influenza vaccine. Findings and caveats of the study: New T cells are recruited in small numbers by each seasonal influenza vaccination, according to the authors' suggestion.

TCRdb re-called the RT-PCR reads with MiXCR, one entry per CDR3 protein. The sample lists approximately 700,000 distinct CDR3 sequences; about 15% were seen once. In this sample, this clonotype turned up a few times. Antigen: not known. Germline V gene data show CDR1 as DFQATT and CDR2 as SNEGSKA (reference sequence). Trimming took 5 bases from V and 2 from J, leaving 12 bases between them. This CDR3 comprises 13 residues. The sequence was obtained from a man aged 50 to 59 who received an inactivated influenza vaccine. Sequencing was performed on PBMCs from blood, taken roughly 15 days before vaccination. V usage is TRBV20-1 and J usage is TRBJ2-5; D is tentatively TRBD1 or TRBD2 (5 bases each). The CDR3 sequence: CSAWGPPQETQYF. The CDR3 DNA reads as TGCAGTGCTTGGGGACCGCCGCAAGAGACCCAGTACTTC.